This section outlines one T cell receptor beta chain sequence together with its context. Primers included in the PCR were 60 Vbeta and 13 Jbeta primers. Repertoires were generated with immunoSEQ multiplex PCR, while TCRdb's copy carries only in-frame clones and drops some. The sample data list about 140,000 clones. This sample stems from a study of cytomegalovirus exposure and HLA in healthy donors. Study context: Assignment to the Caucasian-associated ancestry cluster applied to around 76% of the roughly 420 genotyped donors.

The CDR3 loop spans 13 amino acids. Germline-derived CDR1 and CDR2 are SEHNR and FQNEAQ (reference sequence). V was cut by 5 bases and J by 6 bases, with 14 bases left in between. The chain links TRBV7-9 to TRBJ2-7; maybe TRBD2 (7 bases). The sequenced sample was PBMCs. The origin of this receptor is a male donor in good health and CMV-seronegative. The CDR3 nucleotides read TGTGCCAGCAGCACACAAGGGGGGGGCGAGCAGTACTTC. Its translation is CASSTQGGGEQYF.